Here is one TCR beta chain with its context. J was trimmed by 5 bases and V by 6 bases; bases with no gene match: 9. This CDR3 is 14 amino acids long. Germline CDR1 and CDR2: SQVTM and ANQGSEA. As handled by the study authors: How many nucleated cells were present was estimated from reference gene primer amplification. Profiling relied on immunoSEQ multiplex PCR, and the TCRdb table lists in-frame clones only, not all of them. V, J and clone size were drawn from that table, and D and trimming were deduced from the DNA. The sample lists approximately 100,000 clones, roughly 90% occurring once. The entry originates in a study of blood T cell repertoires in COVID-19. On the study more broadly: Collection of acute and convalescent COVID-19 samples took place in the United States, Italy and Spain. PBMCs, B-cell-depleted T cells, or T cells were the source of the cDNA or gDNA that made up the material.

The receptor was isolated from a woman between 55 and 75 years old with acute or convalescent COVID-19. The J gene is TRBJ2-5, the V gene TRBV29-1; 10 positions agree with TRBD2. The specimen sequenced was peripheral blood. The CDR3: CSVDPSGRLETQYF. The CDR3 nucleotides read TGCAGCGTCGACCCTAGCGGGAGACTGGAGACCCAGTACTTC.